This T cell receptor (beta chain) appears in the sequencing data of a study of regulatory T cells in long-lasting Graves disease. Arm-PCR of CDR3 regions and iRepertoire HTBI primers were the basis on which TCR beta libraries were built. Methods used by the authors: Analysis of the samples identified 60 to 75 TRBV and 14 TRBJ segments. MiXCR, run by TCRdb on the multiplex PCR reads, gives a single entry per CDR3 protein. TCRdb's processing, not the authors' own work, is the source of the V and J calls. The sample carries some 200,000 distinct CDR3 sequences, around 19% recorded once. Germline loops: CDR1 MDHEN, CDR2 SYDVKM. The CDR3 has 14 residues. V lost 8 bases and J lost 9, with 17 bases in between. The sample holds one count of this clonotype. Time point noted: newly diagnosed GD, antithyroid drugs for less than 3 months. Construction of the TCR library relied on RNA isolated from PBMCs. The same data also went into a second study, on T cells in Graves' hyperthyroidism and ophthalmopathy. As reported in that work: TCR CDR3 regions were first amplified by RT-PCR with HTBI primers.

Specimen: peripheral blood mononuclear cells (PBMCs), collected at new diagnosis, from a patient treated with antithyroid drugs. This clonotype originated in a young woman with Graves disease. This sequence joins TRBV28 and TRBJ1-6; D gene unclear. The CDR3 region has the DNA TGTGCCAGCGGAACGCGGGTGCGAGGTTCACCCCTCCACTTT. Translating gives CASGTRVRGSPLHF.